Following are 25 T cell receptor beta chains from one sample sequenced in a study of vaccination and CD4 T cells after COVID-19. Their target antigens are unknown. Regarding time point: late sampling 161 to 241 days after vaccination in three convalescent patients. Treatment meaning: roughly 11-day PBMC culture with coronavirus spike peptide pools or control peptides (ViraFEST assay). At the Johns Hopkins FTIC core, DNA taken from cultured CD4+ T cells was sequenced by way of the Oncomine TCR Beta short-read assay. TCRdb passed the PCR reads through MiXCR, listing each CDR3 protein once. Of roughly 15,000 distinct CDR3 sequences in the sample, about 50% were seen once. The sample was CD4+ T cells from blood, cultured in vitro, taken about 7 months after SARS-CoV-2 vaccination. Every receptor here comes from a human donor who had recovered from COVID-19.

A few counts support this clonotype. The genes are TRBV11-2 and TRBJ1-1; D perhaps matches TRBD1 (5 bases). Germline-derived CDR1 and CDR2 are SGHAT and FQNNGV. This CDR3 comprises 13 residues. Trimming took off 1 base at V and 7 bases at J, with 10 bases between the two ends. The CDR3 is CASSLARGGEAFF. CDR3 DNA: TGTGCCAGCAGCTTAGCTCGTGGGGGTGAAGCTTTCTTT.

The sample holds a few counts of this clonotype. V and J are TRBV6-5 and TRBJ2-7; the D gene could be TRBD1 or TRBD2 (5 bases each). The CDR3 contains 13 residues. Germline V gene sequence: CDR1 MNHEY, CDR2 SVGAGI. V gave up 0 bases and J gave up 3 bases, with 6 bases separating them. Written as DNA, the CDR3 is TGTGCCAGCAGTTACTCGGGGGTCTACGAGCAGTACTTC. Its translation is CASSYSGVYEQYF.

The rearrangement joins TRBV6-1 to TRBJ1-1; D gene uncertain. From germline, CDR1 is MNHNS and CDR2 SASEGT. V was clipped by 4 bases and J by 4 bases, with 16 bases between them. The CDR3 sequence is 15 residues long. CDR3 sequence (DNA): TGTGCCAGCAGTGGGGGAGGTTGGGGTGGCACTGAAGCTTTCTTT. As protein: CASSGGGWGGTEAFF.

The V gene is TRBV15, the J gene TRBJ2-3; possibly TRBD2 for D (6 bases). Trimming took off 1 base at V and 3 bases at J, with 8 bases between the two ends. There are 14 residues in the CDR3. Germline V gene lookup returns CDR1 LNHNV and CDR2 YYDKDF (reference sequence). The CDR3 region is CATSRGGMTDTQYF. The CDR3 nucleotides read TGTGCCACCAGCAGAGGCGGGATGACAGATACGCAGTATTTT.

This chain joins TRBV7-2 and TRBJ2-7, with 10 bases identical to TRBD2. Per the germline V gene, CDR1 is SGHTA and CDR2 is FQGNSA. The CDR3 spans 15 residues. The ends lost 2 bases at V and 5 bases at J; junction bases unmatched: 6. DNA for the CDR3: TGTGCCAGCAGCTTATTATCACTAGCGGGACACGAGCAGTACTTC. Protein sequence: CASSLLSLAGHEQYF.

CDR3 protein: CASSLEQGRNSPLHF. The CDR3 nucleotides read TGCGCCAGCAGCCTCGAACAGGGTAGGAATTCACCCCTCCACTTT. The chain employs TRBV4-1 and TRBJ1-6, with D possibly being TRBD1 (6 bases). This CDR3 comprises 15 residues. Trimming stripped 4 bases from V and 7 bases from J, with 14 bases between. CDR1 and CDR2 (germline): MGHRA, YSYEKL.

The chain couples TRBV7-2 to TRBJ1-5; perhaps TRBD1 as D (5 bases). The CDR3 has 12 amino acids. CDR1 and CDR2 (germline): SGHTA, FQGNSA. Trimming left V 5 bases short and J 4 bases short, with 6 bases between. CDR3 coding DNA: TGTGCCAGCAGCGACAGAAATCAGCCCCAGCATTTT. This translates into CASSDRNQPQHF. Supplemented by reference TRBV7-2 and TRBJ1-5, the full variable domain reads GAGVSQSPSNKVTEKGKDVELRCDPISGHTALYWYRQSLGQGLEFLIYFQGNSAPDKSGLPSDRFSAERTGGSVSTLTIQRTQQEDSAVYLCASSDRNQPQHFGDGTRLSIL.

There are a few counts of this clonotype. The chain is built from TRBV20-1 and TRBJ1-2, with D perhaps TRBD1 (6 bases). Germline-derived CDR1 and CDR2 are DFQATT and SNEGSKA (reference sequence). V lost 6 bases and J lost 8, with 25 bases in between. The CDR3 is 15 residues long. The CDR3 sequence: CSAPKSTGRGGGYTF. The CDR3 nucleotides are TGCAGTGCCCCGAAGTCGACAGGAAGGGGAGGCGGCTACACCTTC.

The CDR3 protein is CASSLTGDDGSPLHF. The CDR3 DNA reads as TGTGCCAGCTCGTTGACAGGGGATGATGGTTCACCCCTCCACTTT. The chain is built from TRBV18 and TRBJ1-6; 8 nucleotides agree with TRBD1. Germline V gene data show CDR1 as KGHSH and CDR2 as LQKENI. V lost 6 bases, J lost 9 bases, and 10 bases stayed unmatched. The CDR3 runs 15 residues. Full variable domain (missing parts from reference TRBV18 and TRBJ1-6): NAGVMQNPRHLVRRRGQEARLRCSPMKGHSHVYWYRQLPEEGLKFMVYLQKENIIDESGMPKERFSAEFPKEGPSILRIQQVVRGDSAAYFCASSLTGDDGSPLHFGNGTRLTVT.

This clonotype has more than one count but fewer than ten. CDR3 sequence reads: CASSLDFRGQGYGYTF. The CDR3 DNA follows: TGTGCCAGCAGCTTAGATTTCAGAGGGCAGGGCTATGGCTACACCTTC. The rearrangement joins TRBV11-2 to TRBJ1-2; D perhaps matches TRBD1 (5 bases). This CDR3 spans 16 amino acids. Deletions cut 0 bases from V and 4 bases from J, with 15 bases between. The germline V gene encodes CDR1 SGHAT and CDR2 FQNNGV.

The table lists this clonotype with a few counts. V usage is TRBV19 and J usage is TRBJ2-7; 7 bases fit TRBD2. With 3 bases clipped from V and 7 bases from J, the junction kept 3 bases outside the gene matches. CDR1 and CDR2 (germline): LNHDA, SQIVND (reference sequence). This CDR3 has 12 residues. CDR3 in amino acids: CASSIWRGEQYF. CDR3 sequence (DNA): TGTGCCAGTAGTATTTGGCGGGGGGAGCAGTACTTC. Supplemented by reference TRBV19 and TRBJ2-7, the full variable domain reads DGGITQSPKYLFRKEGQNVTLSCEQNLNHDAMYWYRQDPGQGLRLIYYSQIVNDFQKGDIAEGYSVSREKKESFPLTVTSAQKNPTAFYLCASSIWRGEQYFGPGTRLTVT.

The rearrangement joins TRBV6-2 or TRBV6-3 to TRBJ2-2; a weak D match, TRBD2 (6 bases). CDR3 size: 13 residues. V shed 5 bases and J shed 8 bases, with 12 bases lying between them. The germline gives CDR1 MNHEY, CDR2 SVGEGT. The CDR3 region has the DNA TGTGCCAGCAGTCGACTAGTAGCTGGGGAGCTGTTTTTT. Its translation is CASSRLVAGELFF.

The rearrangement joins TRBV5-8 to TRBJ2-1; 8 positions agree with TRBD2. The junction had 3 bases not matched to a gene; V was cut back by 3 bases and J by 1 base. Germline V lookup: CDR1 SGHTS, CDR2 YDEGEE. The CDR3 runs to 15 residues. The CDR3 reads CASSSSGSSYNEQFF. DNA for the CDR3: TGTGCCAGCAGCTCGAGCGGGAGTTCCTACAATGAGCAGTTCTTC.

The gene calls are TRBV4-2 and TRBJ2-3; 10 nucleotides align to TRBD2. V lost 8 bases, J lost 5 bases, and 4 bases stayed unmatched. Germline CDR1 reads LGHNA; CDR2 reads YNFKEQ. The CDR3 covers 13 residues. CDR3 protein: CASSAGGKDTQYF. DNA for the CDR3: TGTGCCAGCTCAGCGGGGGGGAAAGATACGCAGTATTTT.

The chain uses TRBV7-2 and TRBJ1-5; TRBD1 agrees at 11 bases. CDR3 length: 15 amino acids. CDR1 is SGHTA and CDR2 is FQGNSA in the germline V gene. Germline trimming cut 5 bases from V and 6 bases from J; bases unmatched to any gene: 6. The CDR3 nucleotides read TGTGCCAGCAGCGCCCGGACAGGGGGCTTTCAGCCCCAGCATTTT. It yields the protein CASSARTGGFQPQHF.

In nucleotides, the CDR3 is TGTGCCAGCAGTGTCCACGGATCTGACACTGAAGCTTTCTTT. It specifies CASSVHGSDTEAFF. The chain links TRBV2 to TRBJ1-1, with D uncertain. Between the trimmed V and J ends, which lost 4 bases and 3 bases, there was a span of 12 bases. Germline-derived CDR1 and CDR2 are SNHLY and FYNNEI. The length of the CDR3 is 14 residues.

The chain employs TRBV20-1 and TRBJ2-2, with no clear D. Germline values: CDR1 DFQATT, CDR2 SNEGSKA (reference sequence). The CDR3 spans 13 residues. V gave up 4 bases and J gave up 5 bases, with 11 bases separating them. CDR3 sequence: CSAKWDNTGELFF. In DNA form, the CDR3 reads TGCAGTGCTAAATGGGATAATACCGGGGAGCTGTTTTTT.

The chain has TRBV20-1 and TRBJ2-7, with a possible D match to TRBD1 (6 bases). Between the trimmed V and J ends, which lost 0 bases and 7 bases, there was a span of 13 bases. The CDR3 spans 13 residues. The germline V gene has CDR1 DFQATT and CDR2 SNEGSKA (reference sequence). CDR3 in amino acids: CSAREVRGIEQYF. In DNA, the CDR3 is TGCAGTGCTAGAGAAGTCAGGGGTATTGAGCAGTACTTC.

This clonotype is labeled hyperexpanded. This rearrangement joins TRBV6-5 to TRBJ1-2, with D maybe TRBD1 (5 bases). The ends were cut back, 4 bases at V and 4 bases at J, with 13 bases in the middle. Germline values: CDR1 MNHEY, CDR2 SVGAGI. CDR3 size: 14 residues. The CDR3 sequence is CASSLDKSPYGYTF. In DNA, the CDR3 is TGTGCCAGCAGTTTGGACAAAAGCCCCTATGGCTACACCTTC.

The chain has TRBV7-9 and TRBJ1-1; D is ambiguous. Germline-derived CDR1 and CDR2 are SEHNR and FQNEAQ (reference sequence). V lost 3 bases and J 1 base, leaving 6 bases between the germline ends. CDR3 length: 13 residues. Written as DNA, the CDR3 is TGTGCCAGCAGCTTTGTTGAGAACACTGAAGCTTTCTTT. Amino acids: CASSFVENTEAFF.

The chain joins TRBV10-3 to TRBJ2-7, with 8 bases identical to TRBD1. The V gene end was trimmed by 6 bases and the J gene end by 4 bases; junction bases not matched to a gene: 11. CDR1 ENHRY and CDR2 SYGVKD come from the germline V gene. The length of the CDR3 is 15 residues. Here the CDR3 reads CAISPDGQGAYEQYF. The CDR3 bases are TGTGCCATCAGCCCGGATGGGCAGGGGGCGTACGAGCAGTACTTC.

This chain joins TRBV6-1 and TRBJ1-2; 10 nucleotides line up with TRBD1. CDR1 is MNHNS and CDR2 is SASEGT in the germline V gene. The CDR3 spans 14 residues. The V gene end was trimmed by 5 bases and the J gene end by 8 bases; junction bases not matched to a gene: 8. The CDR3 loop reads CASSQTGTGDGYTF. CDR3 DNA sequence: TGTGCCAGCAGTCAAACCGGGACAGGGGACGGCTACACCTTC.

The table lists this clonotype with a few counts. DNA for the CDR3: TGTGCCAGCAACCGGGCCTACCAAGAGACCCAGTACTTC. Translated, it gives CASNRAYQETQYF. This rearrangement joins TRBV7-2 to TRBJ2-5; D unclear. This CDR3 comprises 13 residues. Germline V CDR1 and CDR2: SGHTA, FQGNSA. V was cut by 7 bases and J by 0 bases, with 9 bases left in between.

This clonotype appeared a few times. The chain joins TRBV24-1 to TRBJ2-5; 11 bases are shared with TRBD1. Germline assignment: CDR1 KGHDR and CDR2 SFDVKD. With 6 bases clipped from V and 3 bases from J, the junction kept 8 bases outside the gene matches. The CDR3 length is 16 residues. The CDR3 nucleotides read TGTGCCACCAGTCGGGACAGGGGGACGCACGAAGAGACCCAGTACTTC. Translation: CATSRDRGTHEETQYF.

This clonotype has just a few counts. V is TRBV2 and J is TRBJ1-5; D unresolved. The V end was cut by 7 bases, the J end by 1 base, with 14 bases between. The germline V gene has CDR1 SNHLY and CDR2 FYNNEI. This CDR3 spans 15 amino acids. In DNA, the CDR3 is TGTGCCAGCACCCGGGAGGGAGGGAGCAATCAGCCCCAGCATTTT. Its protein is CASTREGGSNQPQHF. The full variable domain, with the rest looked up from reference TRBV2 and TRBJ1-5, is EPEVTQTPSHQVTQMGQEVILRCVPISNHLYFYWYRQILGQKVEFLVSFYNNEISEKSEIFDDQFSVERPDGSNFTLKIRSTKLEDSAMYFCASTREGGSNQPQHFGDGTRLSIL.